The rows below give T cell receptor beta chains drawn from one sample of a study of post-analysis software for immune sequencing data. Each CDR3 protein gets one entry after TCRdb re-called the PCR reads with MiXCR. The sample comprises approximately 250,000 distinct CDR3 sequences, about 40% of which are singletons, and under 5.5% rests with the top ten. The source material was blood. These receptors were collected from a girl aged 10 to 17 with multiple sclerosis. Each CDR3 is given without its conserved first and last residue.

V | CDR3
TRBV2 | ASSEAHGRNSPLH
TRBV13 | ASSVSNQPQH
TRBV29-1 | SGDREGYT
TRBV6-5 | ASSYSRGVGGYT
TRBV29-1 | SVRPQDRGLNTEAF
TRBV27 | ASSFGVGAYNEQF
TRBV12-3/TRBV12-4 | ASSPGATYGYT
TRBV3-1 | ASSQDLTKKQF
TRBV12-3/TRBV12-4 | ASSPGFSGNTIY
TRBV5-1 | ASSFSETNTGELF
TRBV4-1 | ASSPGQGADNEQF
TRBV12-3/TRBV12-4 | ASSYRTSGGAQDTQY
TRBV7-2 | ANSSRTSYIEQY
TRBV20-1 | SAVRDFNNEQF
TRBV6-5 | ASSKRQGVNTEAF
TRBV18 | ASSLVPIQETQY
TRBV9 | ASSVDVRGRETQY
TRBV29-1 | SVVGGTDTQY
TRBV6-1 | ASRTALTDTQY
TRBV6-2/TRBV6-3 | ASSSPARPPAFSNQPQH
TRBV5-6 | ASSLAAQPQH